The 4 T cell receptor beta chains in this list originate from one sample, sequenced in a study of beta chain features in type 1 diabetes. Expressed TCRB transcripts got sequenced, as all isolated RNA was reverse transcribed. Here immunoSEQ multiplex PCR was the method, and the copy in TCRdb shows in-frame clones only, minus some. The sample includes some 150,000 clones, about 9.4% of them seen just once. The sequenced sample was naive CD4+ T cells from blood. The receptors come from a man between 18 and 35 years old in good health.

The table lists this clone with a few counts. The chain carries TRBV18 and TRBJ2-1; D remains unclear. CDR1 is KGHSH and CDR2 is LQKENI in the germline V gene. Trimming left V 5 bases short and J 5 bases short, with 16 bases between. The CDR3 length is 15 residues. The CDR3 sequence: CASSLTAMRNNEQFF. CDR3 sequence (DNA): TGTGCCAGCTCATTAACCGCGATGCGTAACAATGAGCAGTTCTTC.

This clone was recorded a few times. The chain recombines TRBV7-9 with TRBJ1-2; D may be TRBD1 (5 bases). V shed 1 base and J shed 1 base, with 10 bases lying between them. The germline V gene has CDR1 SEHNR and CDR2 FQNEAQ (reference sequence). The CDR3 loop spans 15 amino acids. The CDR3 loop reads CASSLVRGGNYGYTF. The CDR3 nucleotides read TGTGCCAGCAGCTTAGTTAGGGGCGGTAACTATGGCTACACCTTC.

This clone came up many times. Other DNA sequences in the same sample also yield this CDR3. The CDR3 loop is CASSPPAQETQYF. In DNA, the CDR3 is TGTGCCAGCTCACCACCGGCCCAAGAGACCCAGTACTTC. V usage is TRBV18 and J usage is TRBJ2-5; D call uncertain. This CDR3 spans 13 amino acids. Trimming cost V 0 bases and J 1 base, with 3 bases left between them. Germline CDR1 KGHSH, CDR2 LQKENI. Together with reference TRBV18 and TRBJ2-5, the CDR3 gives the full variable domain: NAGVMQNPRHLVRRRGQEARLRCSPMKGHSHVYWYRQLPEEGLKFMVYLQKENIIDESGMPKERFSAEFPKEGPSILRIQQVVRGDSAAYFCASSPPAQETQYFGPGTRLLVL.

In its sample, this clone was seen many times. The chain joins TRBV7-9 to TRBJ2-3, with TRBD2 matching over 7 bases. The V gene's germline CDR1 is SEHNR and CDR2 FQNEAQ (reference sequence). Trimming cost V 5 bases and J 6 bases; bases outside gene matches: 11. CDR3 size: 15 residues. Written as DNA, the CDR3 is TGTGCCAGCAGCACGGACGGACTAGTTGCGGATACGCAGTATTTT. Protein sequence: CASSTDGLVADTQYF.